This T cell receptor (beta chain) emerged from a study of PD-1 blockade in classical Hodgkin lymphoma. This CDR3 is 13 amino acids long. Germline V lookup: CDR1 SGHTA, CDR2 FQGNSA. V was clipped by 0 bases and J by 5 bases, with 8 bases between them. This table comes from immunoSEQ multiplex PCR, and its TCRdb copy is limited to in-frame clones, with some not included. Of some 90,000 clones listed, around 80% are singletons. Time point specified: cycle 4 day 1 (C4D1), after 6 weeks of nivolumab. No patient escaped relapse after autologous stem cell transplantation, and brentuximab vedotin exposure varied.

This receptor was obtained from a human donor with classical Hodgkin lymphoma. This material consisted of peripheral blood mononuclear cells (PBMCs), taken before the fourth cycle of nivolumab. This sequence joins TRBV7-2 and TRBJ2-7; either TRBD1 or TRBD2 may supply D (5 bases each). CDR3: CASSLAVGHEQYF. CDR3 sequence (DNA): TGTGCCAGCAGCTTAGCGGTGGGACACGAGCAGTACTTC.